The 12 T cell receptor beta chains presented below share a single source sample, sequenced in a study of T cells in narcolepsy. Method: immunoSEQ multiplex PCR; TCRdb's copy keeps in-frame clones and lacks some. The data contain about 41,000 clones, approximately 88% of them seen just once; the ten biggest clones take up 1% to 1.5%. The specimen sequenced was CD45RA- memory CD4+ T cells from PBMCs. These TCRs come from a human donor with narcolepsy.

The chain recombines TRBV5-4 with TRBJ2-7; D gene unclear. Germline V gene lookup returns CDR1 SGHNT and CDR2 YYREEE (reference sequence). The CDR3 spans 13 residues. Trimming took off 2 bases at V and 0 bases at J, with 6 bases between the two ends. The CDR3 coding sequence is TGTGCCAGCAGCTTCCCTAACTCCTACGAGCAGTACTTC. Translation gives CASSFPNSYEQYF.

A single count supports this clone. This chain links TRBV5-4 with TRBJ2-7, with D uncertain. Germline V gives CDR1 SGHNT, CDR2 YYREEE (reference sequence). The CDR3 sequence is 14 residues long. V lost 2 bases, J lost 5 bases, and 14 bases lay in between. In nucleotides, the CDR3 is TGTGCCAGCAGCTTAAGCTCGGTCAATAACGAGCAGTACTTC. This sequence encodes CASSLSSVNNEQYF.

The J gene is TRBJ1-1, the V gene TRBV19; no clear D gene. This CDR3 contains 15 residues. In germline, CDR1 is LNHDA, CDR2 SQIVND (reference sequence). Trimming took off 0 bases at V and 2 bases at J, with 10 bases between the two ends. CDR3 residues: CASSIDVNLNTEAFF. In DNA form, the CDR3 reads TGTGCCAGTAGTATAGATGTCAACCTAAACACTGAAGCTTTCTTT.

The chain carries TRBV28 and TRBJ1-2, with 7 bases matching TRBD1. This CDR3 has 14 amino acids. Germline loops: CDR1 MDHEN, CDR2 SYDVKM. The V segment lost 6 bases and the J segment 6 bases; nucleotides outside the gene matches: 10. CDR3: CASRSGGRVDGYTF. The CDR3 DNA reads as TGTGCCAGCAGGTCAGGGGGGAGAGTGGATGGCTACACCTTC.

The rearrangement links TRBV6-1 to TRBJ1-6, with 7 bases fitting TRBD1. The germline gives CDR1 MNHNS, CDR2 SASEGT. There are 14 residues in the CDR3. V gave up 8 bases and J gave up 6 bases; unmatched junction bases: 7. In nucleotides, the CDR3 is TGTGCCAGCCTTCCGGGACAGAGTAATTCACCCCTCCACTTT. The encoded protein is CASLPGQSNSPLHF.

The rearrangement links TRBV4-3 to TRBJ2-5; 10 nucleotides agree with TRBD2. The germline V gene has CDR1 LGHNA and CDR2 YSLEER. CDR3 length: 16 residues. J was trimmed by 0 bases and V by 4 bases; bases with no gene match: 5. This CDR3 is CASSRVLAGYQETQYF. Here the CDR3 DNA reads TGCGCCAGCAGCCGCGTACTAGCGGGGTACCAAGAGACCCAGTACTTC.

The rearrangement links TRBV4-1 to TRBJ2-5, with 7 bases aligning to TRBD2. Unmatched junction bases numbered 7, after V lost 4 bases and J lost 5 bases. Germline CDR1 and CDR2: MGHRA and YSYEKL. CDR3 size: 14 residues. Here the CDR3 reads CASSRLAGMETQYF. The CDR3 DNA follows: TGCGCCAGCAGCCGTTTAGCGGGCATGGAGACCCAGTACTTC.

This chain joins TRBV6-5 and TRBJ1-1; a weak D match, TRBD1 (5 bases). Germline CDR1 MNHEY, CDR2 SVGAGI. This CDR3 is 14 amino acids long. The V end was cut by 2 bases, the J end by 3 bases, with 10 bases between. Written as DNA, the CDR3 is TGTGCCAGCAGTTACAATAGGGACTACACTGAAGCTTTCTTT. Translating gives CASSYNRDYTEAFF.

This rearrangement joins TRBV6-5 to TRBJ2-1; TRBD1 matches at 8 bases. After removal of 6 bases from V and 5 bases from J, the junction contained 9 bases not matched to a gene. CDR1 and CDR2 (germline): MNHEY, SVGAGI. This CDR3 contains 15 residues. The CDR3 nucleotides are TGTGCCAGCAGAGATGGACAGGGTATAAACAATGAGCAGTTCTTC. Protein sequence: CASRDGQGINNEQFF.

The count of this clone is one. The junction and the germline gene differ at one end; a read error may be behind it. The CDR3 region has the DNA TGTGCCAGCAGCTTAGAGGGGGGATGGCTCACGGGCTACGAGCTGTACTTC. Its translation is CASSLEGGWLTGYELYF. The chain combines TRBV7-2 with TRBJ2-7; perhaps D is TRBD1 or TRBD2 (6 bases each). This CDR3 contains 17 residues. Germline V gene sequence: CDR1 SGHTA, CDR2 FQGNSA.

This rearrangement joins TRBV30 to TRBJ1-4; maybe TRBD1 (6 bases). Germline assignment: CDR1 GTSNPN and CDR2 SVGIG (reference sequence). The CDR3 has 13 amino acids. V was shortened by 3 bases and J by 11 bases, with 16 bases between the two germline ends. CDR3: CAWREAGDVKLFF. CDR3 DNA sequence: TGTGCCTGGAGAGAGGCAGGGGATGTGAAACTGTTTTTT.

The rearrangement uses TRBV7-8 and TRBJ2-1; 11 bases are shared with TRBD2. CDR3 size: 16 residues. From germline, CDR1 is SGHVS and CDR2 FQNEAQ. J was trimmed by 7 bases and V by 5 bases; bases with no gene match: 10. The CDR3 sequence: CASSPPRTSGWNEQFF. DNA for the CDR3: TGTGCCAGCAGCCCACCCAGGACTAGCGGGTGGAATGAGCAGTTCTTC.